Listed below are T cell receptor beta chains from one sample, sequenced in a study of blood T cell repertoires in COVID-19. Here immunoSEQ multiplex PCR was the method, and the copy in TCRdb shows in-frame clones only, minus some. The data show roughly 230,000 clones, about 80% seen once. Sequencing input: peripheral blood. These receptors originate from a woman between 45 and 65 years old with acute or convalescent COVID-19. CDR3s include the opening cysteine and the closing phenylalanine or tryptophan. The order of the fields is clone size, V gene, J gene, CDR3 length, D gene, CDR3 protein, CDR3 DNA. A D gene is named only where the DNA matches it firmly. Where a row states a size, it is once, few, many or the class of an expanded clone; other rows omit it.

.	TRBV6-5	TRBJ2-5	15	.	CASSYDGSKTETQYF	TGTGCCAGCAGTTACGACGGGTCGAAGACAGAGACCCAGTACTTC
.	TRBV7-2	TRBJ1-5	16	.	CASSLGGGLINQPQHF	TGTGCCAGCAGCTTGGGGGGTGGACTCATCAATCAGCCCCAGCATTTT
.	TRBV4-3	TRBJ2-5	14	TRBD2	CASSPIGRGETQYF	TGCGCCAGCAGCCCGATCGGGAGGGGGGAGACCCAGTACTTC
.	TRBV30	TRBJ1-4	13	TRBD1	CAWSRDRVEKLFF	TGTGCCTGGAGTAGGGACAGGGTTGAAAAACTGTTTTTT
once	TRBV30	TRBJ2-5	17	TRBD2	CAWSEKSGTSGTRAQYF	TGTGCCTGGAGTGAAAAGTCCGGGACTAGCGGCACGAGGGCCCAGTACTTC
.	TRBV5-5	TRBJ2-3	12	.	CASSLFLDTQYF	TGTGCCAGCAGCTTGTTTCTGGATACGCAGTATTTT
.	TRBV29-1	TRBJ1-2	10	.	CTGGGPGYTF	TGCACTGGGGGAGGGCCGGGCTACACCTTC
few	TRBV4-2	TRBJ2-3	16	TRBD1	CASSRSGAGGSDTQYF	TGTGCCAGCAGCCGTTCCGGGGCAGGGGGCTCAGATACGCAGTATTTT
.	TRBV19	TRBJ2-7	14	.	CASSIGGPSYEQYF	TGTGCCAGTAGTATCGGGGGGCCATCCTACGAGCAGTACTTC
.	TRBV27	TRBJ2-5	16	.	CASSLGPPGYQETQYF	TGTGCCAGCAGTCTAGGACCACCAGGGTACCAAGAGACCCAGTACTTC
.	TRBV5-1	TRBJ1-2	16	TRBD1	CASSPLPGTGAYGYTF	TGCGCCAGCAGCCCGCTACCCGGGACAGGGGCCTATGGCTACACCTTC
few	TRBV28	TRBJ1-1	15	TRBD1	CASSLSDRGLSEAFF	TGTGCCAGCAGTTTATCCGACAGGGGGCTGTCTGAAGCTTTCTTT
.	TRBV27	TRBJ1-4	17	.	CASRPTDGLFWGEKLFF	TGTGCCAGCAGGCCGACAGATGGTTTATTCTGGGGTGAAAAACTGTTTTTT
.	TRBV12-3/TRBV12-4	TRBJ1-5	13	.	CASSLQGNQPQHF	TGTGCCAGCAGTTTACAGGGCAATCAGCCCCAGCATTTT
.	TRBV14	TRBJ1-6	14	.	CASSPTGYNSPLHF	TGTGCCAGCAGCCCGACAGGTTACAATTCACCCCTCCACTTT
few	TRBV10-2	TRBJ2-7	13	.	CASSVTGLSEQYF	TGCGCCAGCAGTGTGACAGGATTAAGCGAGCAGTACTTC
.	TRBV21-1	TRBJ2-5	13	.	CANNRGDQETQYF	TGTGCCAACAACAGGGGAGACCAAGAGACCCAGTACTTC
.	TRBV20-1	TRBJ2-2	11	.	CSARDRGELFF	TGCAGTGCTAGAGATCGTGGGGAGCTGTTTTTT
.	TRBV7-2	TRBJ2-1	15	TRBD2	CASSVLAGDRNEQFF	TGTGCCAGCAGCGTCCTAGCGGGAGATCGCAATGAGCAGTTCTTC
.	TRBV28	TRBJ2-3	12	.	CASSPGFDTQYF	TGTGCCAGCAGCCCAGGGTTCGATACGCAGTATTTT
.	TRBV30	TRBJ1-3	12	.	CAWKSSGNTIYF	TGTGCCTGGAAATCTTCTGGAAACACCATATATTTT
.	TRBV14	TRBJ1-3	14	.	CASSERGSGNTIYF	TGTGCCAGCAGCGAAAGGGGGTCTGGAAACACCATATATTTT
.	TRBV19	TRBJ1-4	16	TRBD1	CASSNRDRGSGGKLFF	TGTGCCAGTAGTAACCGGGACAGGGGGTCCGGCGGAAAACTGTTTTTT
.	TRBV4-1	TRBJ1-3	18	.	CASSQDRGRRAEGNTIYF	TGCGCCAGCAGCCAAGATCGGGGAAGAAGGGCGGAGGGAAACACCATATATTTT
.	TRBV19	TRBJ2-1	17	TRBD2	CASSPASGRTGNNEQFF	TGTGCCAGTAGCCCCGCTAGCGGGAGGACTGGGAACAATGAGCAGTTCTTC
.	TRBV7-2	TRBJ2-3	12	.	CASSEAGDTQYF	TGTGCCAGCAGCGAAGCGGGTGATACGCAGTATTTT
.	TRBV29-1	TRBJ1-1	13	.	CSVDRNRDTEAFF	TGCAGCGTTGACCGAAATCGGGACACTGAAGCTTTCTTT
.	TRBV19	TRBJ1-2	16	TRBD1	CASSRDSALSNYGYTF	TGTGCCAGTAGTAGGGACAGCGCCCTCTCTAACTATGGCTACACCTTC
.	TRBV27	TRBJ2-3	15	TRBD2	CASSLGLAGGDTQYF	TGTGCCAGCAGTTTAGGTCTAGCGGGAGGAGATACGCAGTATTTT
.	TRBV19	TRBJ1-1	17	.	CASSTGAKVWRNTEAFF	TGTGCCAGTAGTACAGGGGCCAAGGTATGGCGGAACACTGAAGCTTTCTTT
.	TRBV6-5	TRBJ1-6	13	.	CASRPGANSPLHF	TGTGCCAGCAGACCTGGGGCCAATTCACCCCTCCACTTT
.	TRBV27	TRBJ2-2	16	.	CASSLLQGGFPGELFF	TGTGCCAGCAGTTTGCTACAGGGAGGGTTCCCAGGGGAGCTGTTTTTT
.	TRBV20-1	TRBJ1-2	14	TRBD1	CSASIPGGNYGYTF	TGCAGTGCTAGTATTCCAGGGGGTAACTATGGCTACACCTTC
.	TRBV1	TRBJ2-7	16	.	CTSSRTYWTGSNEQYF	TGCACCAGCAGCCGAACTTACTGGACAGGGTCAAACGAGCAGTACTTC
.	TRBV12-3/TRBV12-4	TRBJ1-2	12	TRBD1	CASNLQGGGYTF	TGTGCCAGCAACCTTCAGGGGGGAGGCTACACCTTC
.	TRBV5-1	TRBJ2-5	15	TRBD2	CASRFTAGREETQYF	TGCGCCAGCAGGTTCACCGCGGGGAGGGAAGAGACCCAGTACTTC
.	TRBV18	TRBJ1-5	13	.	CASSSGENQPQHF	TGTGCCAGCTCTTCAGGGGAGAATCAGCCCCAGCATTTT
few	TRBV7-8	TRBJ1-4	15	TRBD1	CASSRGGGAGEKLFF	TGTGCCAGCAGCCGAGGAGGGGGCGCGGGTGAAAAACTGTTTTTT
.	TRBV2	TRBJ2-7	13	.	CASNTEVSYEQYF	TGTGCCAGCAATACTGAGGTCTCCTACGAGCAGTACTTC
.	TRBV5-1	TRBJ2-6	16	.	CASSFAGGAGANVLTF	TGCGCCAGCAGCTTCGCAGGAGGTGCCGGGGCCAACGTCCTGACTTTC
once	TRBV24-1	TRBJ2-1	16	TRBD2	CATSDVAGEAYNEQFF	TGTGCCACCAGTGACGTTGCGGGGGAGGCCTACAATGAGCAGTTCTTC
.	TRBV20-1	TRBJ2-5	11	.	CSAWLTGTQYF	TGCAGTGCTTGGCTAACAGGGACCCAGTACTTC
.	TRBV30	TRBJ2-7	13	TRBD1	CACAWDRGYEQYF	TGTGCCTGCGCCTGGGACAGGGGGTACGAGCAGTACTTC
.	TRBV4-1	TRBJ1-4	19	TRBD1	CASSQFLDRGGNRFGKLFF	TGCGCCAGCAGCCAATTTTTAGACAGGGGAGGGAATAGGTTTGGAAAACTGTTTTTT
.	TRBV5-5	TRBJ2-2	15	TRBD1	CASSSPTGVTGELFF	TGTGCCAGCAGCTCGCCTACAGGGGTCACCGGGGAGCTGTTTTTT
.	TRBV24-1	TRBJ1-2	13	TRBD1	CATSGRDRGGYTF	TGTGCCACCAGTGGCCGGGACAGGGGCGGCTACACCTTC
once	TRBV5-1	TRBJ2-3	15	.	CASSVSGPHTDTQYF	TGCGCCAGCAGCGTAAGTGGGCCCCACACAGATACGCAGTATTTT
.	TRBV27	TRBJ2-1	13	.	CASSLRQNNEQFF	TGTGCCAGCAGTTTGAGGCAGAACAATGAGCAGTTCTTC
.	TRBV5-4	TRBJ2-7	14	TRBD1	CASSRDRGLYEQYF	TGTGCCAGCAGCAGGGACAGGGGTTTGTACGAGCAGTACTTC